The rows below give T cell receptor beta chains drawn from one sample of a study of patients and donors after allogeneic stem cell transplantation. TCRdb independently ran MiXCR on the RT-PCR reads; one entry per CDR3 protein. The data show approximately 99,000 distinct CDR3 sequences, 35% seen once. Sequencing used blood, either unsorted or a sorted T cell fraction (not recorded which). Receptor source: a human donor who was either an allogeneic HSCT recipient or a stem cell or donor lymphocyte infusion donor (not recorded which). It is not recorded whose cells these are; they may come from a transplant donor. The CDR3 runs from the conserved cysteine through the conserved F or W. Fields, in order: clone size, D gene, V gene, J gene, CDR3 DNA, CDR3 protein. A D gene is named only where the DNA matches it firmly. The listing skips clone size in some rows; elsewhere it reads once, few, many or a size class.

clone_size: few
d_call: -
v_call: TRBV29-1
j_call: TRBJ1-2
cdr3_nt: TGCAGCGTTGGGATGGGCTACACCTTC
cdr3_aa: CSVGMGYTF

clone_size: -
d_call: TRBD1
v_call: TRBV20-1
j_call: TRBJ2-7
cdr3_nt: TGCAGTGCAACGAGACAGGGGCAACACGAGCAGTACTTC
cdr3_aa: CSATRQGQHEQYF

clone_size: -
d_call: -
v_call: TRBV12-5
j_call: TRBJ1-4
cdr3_nt: TGTGCTAGTGGTCCGGATAACGGGGCCTTTGAAAAACTGTTTTTT
cdr3_aa: CASGPDNGAFEKLFF

clone_size: -
d_call: -
v_call: TRBV4-3
j_call: TRBJ2-6
cdr3_nt: TGCGCCAGCAGCCAAGTCCGACGGGGCTCTGGGGCCAACGTCCTGACTTTC
cdr3_aa: CASSQVRRGSGANVLTF

clone_size: -
d_call: TRBD2
v_call: TRBV5-1
j_call: TRBJ2-4
cdr3_nt: TGCGCCAGCAGCTTGGCCCCAAGCGGGAGTATGTCCAAAAACATTCAGTACTTC
cdr3_aa: CASSLAPSGSMSKNIQYF

clone_size: -
d_call: TRBD2
v_call: TRBV4-2
j_call: TRBJ2-2
cdr3_nt: TGTGCCAGCAGCCTTTCCGGGACTAGCGGGAGAAGGACCGGGGAGCTGTTTTTT
cdr3_aa: CASSLSGTSGRRTGELFF

clone_size: -
d_call: -
v_call: TRBV10-3
j_call: TRBJ2-7
cdr3_nt: TGTGCCATCAGTCCGGGACGCCTGGAGCAGTACTTC
cdr3_aa: CAISPGRLEQYF

clone_size: -
d_call: -
v_call: TRBV4-3
j_call: TRBJ2-3
cdr3_nt: TGCGCCAGCAGCCAAGAGGGCTACCCCGGAGATACGCAGTATTTT
cdr3_aa: CASSQEGYPGDTQYF

clone_size: few
d_call: -
v_call: TRBV29-1
j_call: TRBJ2-3
cdr3_nt: TGCAGCGTTGAAGATCCCAAGCGCACGCAGTATTTT
cdr3_aa: CSVEDPKRTQYF

clone_size: -
d_call: TRBD1
v_call: TRBV12-3/TRBV12-4
j_call: TRBJ2-2
cdr3_nt: TGTGCCAGCAGTTCTTACCCCGGGACAGGAGGGTCCGGGGAGCTGTTTTTT
cdr3_aa: CASSSYPGTGGSGELFF

clone_size: -
d_call: -
v_call: TRBV27
j_call: TRBJ2-3
cdr3_nt: TGTGCCAGCAGACGACAGGCGAGCGATACGCAGTATTTT
cdr3_aa: CASRRQASDTQYF

clone_size: -
d_call: -
v_call: TRBV10-3
j_call: TRBJ2-7
cdr3_nt: TGTGCCTCGCCTAACGGGGGTGAGTACGAGCAGTACTTC
cdr3_aa: CASPNGGEYEQYF

clone_size: few
d_call: -
v_call: TRBV5-5
j_call: TRBJ2-7
cdr3_nt: TGTGCCAGCAGCTTAGGGACCGACTACACACAGCAGTACTTC
cdr3_aa: CASSLGTDYTQQYF

clone_size: -
d_call: -
v_call: TRBV27
j_call: TRBJ1-5
cdr3_nt: TGTGCCAGCAGTTTAAGGGGACCGGGGGGCAATCAGCCCCAGCATTTT
cdr3_aa: CASSLRGPGGNQPQHF

clone_size: -
d_call: -
v_call: TRBV5-5
j_call: TRBJ2-7
cdr3_nt: TGTGCCAGCAGCCCGGATACCTTGAGGGTGAGCAAGCAGTACTTC
cdr3_aa: CASSPDTLRVSKQYF

clone_size: few
d_call: -
v_call: TRBV20-1
j_call: TRBJ1-1
cdr3_nt: TGCAGTGCTAGAGATTGGCGGGGTCACACTGAAGCTTTCTTT
cdr3_aa: CSARDWRGHTEAFF

clone_size: -
d_call: -
v_call: TRBV4-2
j_call: TRBJ2-7
cdr3_nt: TGTGCCAGCAGCCAAGAGGTTGTGGCGGTAGCAAAAAGGTCTTACGAGCAGTACTTC
cdr3_aa: CASSQEVVAVAKRSYEQYF

clone_size: -
d_call: -
v_call: TRBV15
j_call: TRBJ2-7
cdr3_nt: TGTGCCACCAGCAGAGAGGCAGGGAAACTTCCCTACGAGCAGTACTTC
cdr3_aa: CATSREAGKLPYEQYF

clone_size: -
d_call: -
v_call: TRBV5-6
j_call: TRBJ2-7
cdr3_nt: TGTGCCAGCAGCTTATCGCCGCTAGGTTACGAGCAGTACTTC
cdr3_aa: CASSLSPLGYEQYF

clone_size: few
d_call: -
v_call: TRBV20-1
j_call: TRBJ1-3
cdr3_nt: TGCAGTGCTAGACGGGACTTCTCTGGAAACACCATATATTTT
cdr3_aa: CSARRDFSGNTIYF

clone_size: -
d_call: -
v_call: TRBV18
j_call: TRBJ2-3
cdr3_nt: TGTGCCAGCTCACGGGACTCGCAAACAGATACGCAGTATTTT
cdr3_aa: CASSRDSQTDTQYF

clone_size: -
d_call: -
v_call: TRBV7-8
j_call: TRBJ1-3
cdr3_nt: TGTGCCAGCAGCGCTTCCTCGCCTGGAAACACCATATATTTT
cdr3_aa: CASSASSPGNTIYF

clone_size: -
d_call: -
v_call: TRBV28
j_call: TRBJ2-4
cdr3_nt: TGTGCCAGCAGACCACAGGGACGTAGCGGCAAAAACATTCAGTACTTC
cdr3_aa: CASRPQGRSGKNIQYF

clone_size: -
d_call: TRBD1
v_call: TRBV12-3/TRBV12-4
j_call: TRBJ1-2
cdr3_nt: TGTGCCAGCGGAGACAGGGGGTATGGCTACACCTTC
cdr3_aa: CASGDRGYGYTF

clone_size: -
d_call: TRBD1
v_call: TRBV7-2
j_call: TRBJ1-2
cdr3_nt: TGTGCCAGCAGCCTCTACAGGGGCCCTAGCTATGGCTACACCTTC
cdr3_aa: CASSLYRGPSYGYTF

clone_size: -
d_call: -
v_call: TRBV12-3/TRBV12-4
j_call: TRBJ1-2
cdr3_nt: TGTGCCAGCACCTTAGCGGTGGGAGGAGGCTACACCTTC
cdr3_aa: CASTLAVGGGYTF

clone_size: -
d_call: -
v_call: TRBV27
j_call: TRBJ2-2
cdr3_nt: TGTGCCAGCAGTCGCACCCTATGGGCTCGACAGAACACCGGGGAGCTGTTTTTT
cdr3_aa: CASSRTLWARQNTGELFF

clone_size: few
d_call: -
v_call: TRBV28
j_call: TRBJ2-3
cdr3_nt: TGTGCCAGCAAGGAGTCAGATACGCAGTATTTT
cdr3_aa: CASKESDTQYF